These 2 T cell receptor beta chains share one sample of origin, sequenced in a study of regulatory T cells in long-lasting Graves disease. Time point meaning: newly diagnosed GD, antithyroid drugs for less than 3 months. Researchers made the TCR library from RNA that was extracted from PBMCs. Combining iRepertoire HTBI primers with Arm-PCR of CDR3 regions, the authors built TCR beta libraries. TCRdb called the multiplex PCR reads again in MiXCR, with one record for every CDR3 protein. The sample has 400,000 to 500,000 distinct CDR3 sequences, approximately 16% seen once; the top ten hold about 7.8%. The sample was also reused in another study, on T cells in Graves' hyperthyroidism and ophthalmopathy.

Sample: peripheral blood mononuclear cells (PBMCs), taken at new diagnosis, from a patient treated with antithyroid drugs. Receptor source: a middle-aged woman with Graves disease.

This clonotype was counted ten times or more. This chain uses TRBV27 with TRBJ1-1; 7 nucleotides agree with TRBD1. CDR1 and CDR2 (germline): MNHEY, SMNVEV (reference sequence). V was pared by 5 bases and J by 5 bases, with 5 bases of the junction left unmatched. CDR3 size: 13 residues. The CDR3 reads CASSTRGRTEAFF. CDR3 DNA: TGTGCCAGCAGTACAAGGGGGCGAACTGAAGCTTTCTTT.

This clonotype occurred many times. The genes are TRBV6-9 and TRBJ2-5; D is perhaps TRBD1 or TRBD2 (5 bases each). This CDR3 has 14 amino acids. Germline V gives CDR1 MNHGY, CDR2 SVAAGI. With 3 bases removed from V and 3 bases from J, the gap between germline ends came to 11 bases. The CDR3 here is CASSYSRGEETQYF. In DNA, the CDR3 is TGTGCCAGCAGTTACTCTAGGGGAGAAGAGACCCAGTACTTC.